What follows is one T cell receptor (beta chain) and its context. The antigen is not known. This sample was included in a study of cytomegalovirus exposure and HLA in healthy donors. Study-wide results and limits: Highly shared variants forming one cluster were likely a sequencing artifact.

A multiplex PCR was run with 60 Vbeta primers and 13 Jbeta primers. Method: immunoSEQ multiplex PCR; TCRdb's copy keeps in-frame clones and lacks some. This table has some 130,000 clones, about 80% appearing once. Those who donated were healthy bone marrow donors. The CDR3 consists of 18 residues. In germline, CDR1 is PRHDT, CDR2 FYEKMQ (reference sequence). The J segment lost 0 bases and the V segment lost 0 bases, leaving 11 bases of the junction unmatched. This TCR was recovered from a male donor in good health and CMV-seronegative. Sequencing input: PBMCs. The J gene is TRBJ2-7, the V gene TRBV13, with TRBD2 matching 7 bases. CDR3 loop: CASSLGWRSGQSSYEQYF. CDR3 DNA: TGTGCCAGCAGCTTAGGCTGGCGTAGCGGGCAGAGCTCCTACGAGCAGTACTTC.